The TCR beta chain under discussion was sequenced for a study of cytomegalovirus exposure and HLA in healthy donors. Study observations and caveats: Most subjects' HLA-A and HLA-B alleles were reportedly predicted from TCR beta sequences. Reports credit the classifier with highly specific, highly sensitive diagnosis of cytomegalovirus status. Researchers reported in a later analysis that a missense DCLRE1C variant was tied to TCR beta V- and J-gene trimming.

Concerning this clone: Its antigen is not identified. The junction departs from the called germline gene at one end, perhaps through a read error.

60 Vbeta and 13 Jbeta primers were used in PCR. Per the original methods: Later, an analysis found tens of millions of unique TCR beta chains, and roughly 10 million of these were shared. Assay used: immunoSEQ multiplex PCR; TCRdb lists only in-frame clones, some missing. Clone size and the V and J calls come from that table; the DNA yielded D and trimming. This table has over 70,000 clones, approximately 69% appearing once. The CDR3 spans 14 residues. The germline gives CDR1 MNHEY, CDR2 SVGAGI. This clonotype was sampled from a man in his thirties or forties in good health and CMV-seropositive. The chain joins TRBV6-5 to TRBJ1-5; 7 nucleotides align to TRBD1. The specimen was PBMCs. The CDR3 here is CASSRDRAKGPQNF. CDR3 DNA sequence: TGTGCCAGCAGTCGCGACAGGGCCAAGGGGCCCCAGAATTTT.